The entry below gives a single T cell receptor (beta chain) sequence along with its context. This sample is drawn from a study of identical twins. TCRdb independently ran MiXCR on the 5' RACE reads; one entry per CDR3 protein. The table has approximately 240,000 distinct CDR3 sequences, over 12% seen once. The clonotype originates from a young woman in good health. Material: memory (CD45RO+) T cells sorted from blood.

For the CDR3, the DNA is TGTGCCAGCAGTTGGGGCGGGGGGGCCCTGTTTTTT. Residues: CASSWGGGALFF. V gene TRBV6-5 combines with J gene TRBJ2-2, with 9 bases lining up with TRBD2. The CDR3 has 12 amino acids. V was pared by 4 bases and J by 14 bases, with 5 bases of the junction left unmatched. Germline CDR1 MNHEY, CDR2 SVGAGI.